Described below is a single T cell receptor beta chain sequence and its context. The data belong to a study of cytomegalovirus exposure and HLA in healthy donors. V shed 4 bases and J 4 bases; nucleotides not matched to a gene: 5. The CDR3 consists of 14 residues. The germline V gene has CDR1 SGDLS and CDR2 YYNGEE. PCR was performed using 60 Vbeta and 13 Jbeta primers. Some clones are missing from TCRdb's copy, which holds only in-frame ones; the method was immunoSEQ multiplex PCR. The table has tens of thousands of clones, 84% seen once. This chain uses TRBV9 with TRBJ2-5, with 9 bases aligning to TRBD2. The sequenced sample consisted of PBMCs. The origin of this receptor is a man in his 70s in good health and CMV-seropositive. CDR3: CASSLGLAGETQYF. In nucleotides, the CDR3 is TGTGCCAGCAGCCTGGGACTAGCAGGAGAGACCCAGTACTTC. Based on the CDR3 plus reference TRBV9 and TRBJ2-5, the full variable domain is DSGVTQTPKHLITATGQRVTLRCSPRSGDLSVYWYQQSLDQGLQFLIQYYNGEERAKGNILERFSAQQFPDLHSELNLSSLELGDSALYFCASSLGLAGETQYFGPGTRLLVL.